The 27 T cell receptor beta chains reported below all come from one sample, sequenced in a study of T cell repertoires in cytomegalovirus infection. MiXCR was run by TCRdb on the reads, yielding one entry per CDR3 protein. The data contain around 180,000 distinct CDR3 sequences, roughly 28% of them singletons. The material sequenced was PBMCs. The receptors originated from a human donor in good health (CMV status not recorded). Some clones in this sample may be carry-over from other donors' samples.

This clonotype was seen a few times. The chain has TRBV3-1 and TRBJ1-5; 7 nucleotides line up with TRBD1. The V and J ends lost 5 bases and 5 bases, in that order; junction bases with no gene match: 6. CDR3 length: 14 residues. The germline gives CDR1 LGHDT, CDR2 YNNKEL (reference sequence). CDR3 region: CASSSSQGDQPQHF. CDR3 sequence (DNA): TGTGCCAGCAGCTCGTCCCAGGGGGATCAGCCCCAGCATTTT. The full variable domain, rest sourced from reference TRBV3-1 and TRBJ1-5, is DTAVSQTPKYLVTQMGNDKSIKCEQNLGHDTMYWYKQDSKKFLKIMFSYNNKELIINETVPNRFSPKSPDKAHLNLHINSLELGDSAVYFCASSSSQGDQPQHFGDGTRLSIL.

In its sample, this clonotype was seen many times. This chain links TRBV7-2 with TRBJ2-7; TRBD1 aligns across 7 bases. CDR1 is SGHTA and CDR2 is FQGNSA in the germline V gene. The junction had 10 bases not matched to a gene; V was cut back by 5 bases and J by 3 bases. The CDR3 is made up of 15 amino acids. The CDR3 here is CASSQAATGNYEQYF. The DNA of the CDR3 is TGTGCCAGCAGCCAGGCGGCGACAGGGAACTACGAGCAGTACTTC.

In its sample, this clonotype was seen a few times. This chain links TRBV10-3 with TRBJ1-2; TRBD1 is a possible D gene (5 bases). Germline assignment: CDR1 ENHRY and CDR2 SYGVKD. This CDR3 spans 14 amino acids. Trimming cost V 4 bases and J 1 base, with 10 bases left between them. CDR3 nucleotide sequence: TGTGCCATCAGTGCCACAGGTCTTAACTATGGCTACACCTTC. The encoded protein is CAISATGLNYGYTF.

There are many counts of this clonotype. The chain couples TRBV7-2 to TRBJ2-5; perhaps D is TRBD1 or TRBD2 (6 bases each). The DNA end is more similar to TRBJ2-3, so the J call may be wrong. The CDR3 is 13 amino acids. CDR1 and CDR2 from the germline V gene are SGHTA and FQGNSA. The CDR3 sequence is CASSLARGETQYF. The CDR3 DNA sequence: TGTGCCAGCAGCTTAGCGAGGGGGGAGACGCAGTATTTT.

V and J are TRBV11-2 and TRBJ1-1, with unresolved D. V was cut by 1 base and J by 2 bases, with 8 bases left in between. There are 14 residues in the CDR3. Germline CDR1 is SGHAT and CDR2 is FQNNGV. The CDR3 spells CASSLVHLNTEAFF. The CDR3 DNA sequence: TGTGCCAGCAGCTTAGTACACCTTAACACTGAAGCTTTCTTT.

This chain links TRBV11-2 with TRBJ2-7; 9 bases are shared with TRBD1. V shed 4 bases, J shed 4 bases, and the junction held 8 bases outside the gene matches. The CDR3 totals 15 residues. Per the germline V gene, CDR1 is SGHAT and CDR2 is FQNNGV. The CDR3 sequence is CASSSATGGNYEQYF. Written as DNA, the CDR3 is TGTGCCAGCAGCTCCGCGACAGGGGGAAATTACGAGCAGTACTTC.

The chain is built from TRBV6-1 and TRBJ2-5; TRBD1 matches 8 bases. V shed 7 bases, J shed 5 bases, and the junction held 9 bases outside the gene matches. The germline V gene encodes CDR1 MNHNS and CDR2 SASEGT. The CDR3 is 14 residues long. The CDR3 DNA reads TGTGCCAGCACCGGGACAGGCCATATGGAGACCCAGTACTTC. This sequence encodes CASTGTGHMETQYF.

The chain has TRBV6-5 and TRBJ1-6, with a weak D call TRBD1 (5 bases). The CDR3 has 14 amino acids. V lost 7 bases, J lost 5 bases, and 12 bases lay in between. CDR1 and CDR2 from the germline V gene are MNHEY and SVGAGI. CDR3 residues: CASKARVDNSPLHF. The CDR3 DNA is TGTGCCAGCAAAGCCAGGGTGGATAATTCACCCCTCCACTTT.

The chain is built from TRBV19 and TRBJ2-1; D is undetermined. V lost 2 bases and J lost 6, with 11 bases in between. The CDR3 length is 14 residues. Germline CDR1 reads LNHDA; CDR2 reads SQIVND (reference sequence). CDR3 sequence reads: CASSISTTVNEQFF. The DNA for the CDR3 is TGTGCCAGTAGTATAAGTACAACAGTCAATGAGCAGTTCTTC.

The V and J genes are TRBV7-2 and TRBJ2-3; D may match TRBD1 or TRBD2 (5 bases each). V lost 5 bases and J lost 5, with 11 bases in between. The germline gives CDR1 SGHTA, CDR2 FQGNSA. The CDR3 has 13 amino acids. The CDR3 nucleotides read TGTGCCAGCAGCCCCTCGAGGGGAGATACGCAGTATTTT. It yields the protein CASSPSRGDTQYF.

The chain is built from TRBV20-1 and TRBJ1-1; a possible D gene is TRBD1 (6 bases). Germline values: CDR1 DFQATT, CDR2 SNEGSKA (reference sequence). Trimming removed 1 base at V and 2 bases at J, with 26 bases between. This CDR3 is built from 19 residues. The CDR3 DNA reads TGCAGTGCTAGAGGCCGGCTAGGGGACACCCCTAAGAGAAACACTGAAGCTTTCTTT. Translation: CSARGRLGDTPKRNTEAFF.

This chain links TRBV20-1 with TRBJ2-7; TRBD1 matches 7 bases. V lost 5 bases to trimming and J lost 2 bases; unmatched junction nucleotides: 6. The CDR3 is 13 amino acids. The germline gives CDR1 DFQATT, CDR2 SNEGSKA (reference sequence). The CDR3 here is CSAHDRVAYEQYF. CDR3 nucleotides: TGCAGTGCTCACGACAGGGTTGCCTACGAGCAGTACTTC.

CDR3 coding DNA: TGTGCCAGCAGTTACGACAGCCCCTACGAGCAGTACTTC. Amino acid sequence: CASSYDSPYEQYF. The chain recombines TRBV6-6 with TRBJ2-7; TRBD1 might be the D (5 bases). This CDR3 comprises 13 residues. The germline V gene has CDR1 MNHNY and CDR2 SVGAGI (reference sequence). Trimming stripped 2 bases from V and 2 bases from J, with 7 bases between.

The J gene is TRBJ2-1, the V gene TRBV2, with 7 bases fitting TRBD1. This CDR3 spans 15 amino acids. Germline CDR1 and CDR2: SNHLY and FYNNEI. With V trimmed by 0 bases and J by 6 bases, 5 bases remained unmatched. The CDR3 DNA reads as TGTGCCAGCAGTGAAGCGAAGGCAGGGGGCAATGAGCAGTTCTTC. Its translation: CASSEAKAGGNEQFF.

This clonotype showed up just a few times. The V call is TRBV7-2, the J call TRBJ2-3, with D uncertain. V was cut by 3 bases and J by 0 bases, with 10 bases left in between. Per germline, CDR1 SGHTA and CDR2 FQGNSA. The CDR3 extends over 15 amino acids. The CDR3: CASSLRAFSTDTQYF. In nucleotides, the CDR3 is TGTGCCAGCAGCTTGCGTGCGTTTAGCACAGATACGCAGTATTTT.

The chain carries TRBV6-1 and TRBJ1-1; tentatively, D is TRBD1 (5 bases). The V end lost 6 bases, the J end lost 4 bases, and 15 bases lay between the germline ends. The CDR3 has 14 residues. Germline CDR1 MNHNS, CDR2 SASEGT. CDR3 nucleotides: TGTGCCAGCAGGCCATCAGGGCCGGGCACTGAAGCTTTCTTT. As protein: CASRPSGPGTEAFF.

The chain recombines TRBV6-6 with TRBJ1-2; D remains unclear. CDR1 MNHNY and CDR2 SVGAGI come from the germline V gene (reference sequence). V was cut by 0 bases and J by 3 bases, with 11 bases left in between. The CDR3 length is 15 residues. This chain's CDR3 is CASSYSSTNDYGYTF. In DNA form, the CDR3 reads TGTGCCAGCAGTTACTCGAGTACCAATGACTATGGCTACACCTTC.

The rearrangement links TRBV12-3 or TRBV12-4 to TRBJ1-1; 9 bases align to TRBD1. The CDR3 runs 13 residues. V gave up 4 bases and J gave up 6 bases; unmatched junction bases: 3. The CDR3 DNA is TGTGCCAGCAGTTGGGGGACAGGGTCTGAAGCTTTCTTT. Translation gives CASSWGTGSEAFF.

The chain's CDR3 is CSARPTQGASYNEQFF. The CDR3 nucleotides are TGCAGTGCTAGACCCACCCAGGGGGCGTCCTACAATGAGCAGTTCTTC. This chain links TRBV20-1 with TRBJ2-1, with 8 bases that match TRBD1. The CDR3 is 16 amino acids. Germline assignment: CDR1 DFQATT and CDR2 SNEGSKA (reference sequence). J lost 1 base, V lost 2 bases, and 7 bases had no gene match.

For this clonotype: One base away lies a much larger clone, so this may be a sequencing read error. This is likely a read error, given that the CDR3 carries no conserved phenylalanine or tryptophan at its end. The CDR3 loop reads CASSLMAAGDTQYY. The CDR3 region has the DNA TGTGCCAGCAGCTTAATGGCGGCGGGGGATACGCAGTATTAT. V gene TRBV7-8 combines with J gene TRBJ2-3; a possible D gene is TRBD2 (6 bases). Germline V gene data show CDR1 as SGHVS and CDR2 as FQNEAQ. Trimming pared 2 bases from V and 6 bases from J, leaving 12 bases between. This CDR3 has 14 residues.

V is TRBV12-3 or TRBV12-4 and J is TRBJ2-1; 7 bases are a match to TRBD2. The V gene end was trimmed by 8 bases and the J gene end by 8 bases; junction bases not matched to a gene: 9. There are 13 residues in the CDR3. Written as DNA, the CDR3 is TGTGCCAGCCTTTACCTCGCGGGGGATGAGCAGTTCTTC. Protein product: CASLYLAGDEQFF.

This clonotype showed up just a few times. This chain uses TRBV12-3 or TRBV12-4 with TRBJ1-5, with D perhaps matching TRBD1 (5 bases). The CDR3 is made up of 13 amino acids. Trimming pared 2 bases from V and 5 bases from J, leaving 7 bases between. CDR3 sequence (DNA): TGTGCCAGCAGTTTAAAAGGGGATCAGCCCCAGCATTTT. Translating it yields CASSLKGDQPQHF.

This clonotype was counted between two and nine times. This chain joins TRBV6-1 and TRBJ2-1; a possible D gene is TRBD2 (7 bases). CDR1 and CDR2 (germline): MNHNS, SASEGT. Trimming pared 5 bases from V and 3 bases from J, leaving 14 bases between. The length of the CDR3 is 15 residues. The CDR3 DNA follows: TGTGCCAGCAGTCCCACGGGGGGCGGCTACAATGAGCAGTTCTTC. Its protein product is CASSPTGGGYNEQFF.

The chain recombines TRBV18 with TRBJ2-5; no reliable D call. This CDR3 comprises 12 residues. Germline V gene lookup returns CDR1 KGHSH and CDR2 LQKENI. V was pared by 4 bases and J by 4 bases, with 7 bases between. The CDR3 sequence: CASSLKRETQYF. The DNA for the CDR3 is TGTGCCAGCTCACTTAAGAGAGAGACCCAGTACTTC.

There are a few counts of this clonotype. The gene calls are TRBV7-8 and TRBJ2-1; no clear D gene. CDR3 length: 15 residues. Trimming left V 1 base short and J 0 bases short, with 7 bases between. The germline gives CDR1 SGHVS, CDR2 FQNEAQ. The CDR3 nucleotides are TGTGCCAGCAGCTTAGATCCGAGCTCCTACAATGAGCAGTTCTTC. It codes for CASSLDPSSYNEQFF. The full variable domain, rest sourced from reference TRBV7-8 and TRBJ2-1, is GAGVSQSPRYKVAKRGQDVALRCDPISGHVSLFWYQQALGQGPEFLTYFQNEAQLDKSGLPSDRFFAERPEGSVSTLKIQRTQQEDSAVYLCASSLDPSSYNEQFFGPGTRLTVL.

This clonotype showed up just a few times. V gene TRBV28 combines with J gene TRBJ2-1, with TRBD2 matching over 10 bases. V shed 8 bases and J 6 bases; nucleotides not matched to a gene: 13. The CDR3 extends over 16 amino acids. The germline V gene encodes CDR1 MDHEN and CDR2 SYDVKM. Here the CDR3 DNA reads TGTGCCAGCGACCCGTTAACTAGCGGGGATGGCAATGAGCAGTTCTTC. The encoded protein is CASDPLTSGDGNEQFF.

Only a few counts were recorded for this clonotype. The chain's CDR3 is CASMPDSYSPLHF. The CDR3 region has the DNA TGTGCCAGCATGCCGGACAGTTATTCACCCCTCCACTTT. V usage is TRBV28 and J usage is TRBJ1-6; possibly TRBD1 for D (6 bases). The CDR3 loop spans 13 amino acids. Trimming removed 7 bases at V and 8 bases at J, with 12 bases between. Germline loops: CDR1 MDHEN, CDR2 SYDVKM.